Shown below are 25 T cell receptor beta chains from a single sample sequenced in a study of T cell responses to AZD1222 COVID-19 vaccine. Using immunoSEQ multiplex PCR, the repertoire was profiled, and TCRdb retains in-frame clones only, with some absent. The table lists around 160,000 clones, just over 90% of them singletons, with approximately 3% in the top ten. The source was peripheral blood, collected on day 0 of MenACWY control vaccination. The receptors originated from an adult in good health.

The J gene is TRBJ1-3, the V gene TRBV10-2; D unclear. Germline V gene lookup returns CDR1 WSHSY and CDR2 SAAADI. The length of the CDR3 is 8 residues. The V end lost 6 bases, the J end lost 16 bases, and 7 bases lay between the germline ends. The CDR3: CASRRIYF. The DNA for the CDR3 is TGCGCCAGCAGGAGGATTTATTTT.

The rearrangement joins TRBV27 to TRBJ2-1, with D perhaps assigned TRBD1 or TRBD2 (5 bases each). The CDR3 runs to 15 residues. Deletions cut 4 bases from V and 4 bases from J, with 14 bases between. CDR1 is MNHEY and CDR2 is SMNVEV in the germline V gene (reference sequence). The CDR3 sequence is CASSWDEDGYNEQFF. The CDR3 nucleotides read TGTGCCAGCAGTTGGGACGAGGACGGGTACAATGAGCAGTTCTTC.

The rearrangement uses TRBV2 and TRBJ1-2; 9 bases line up with TRBD1. This CDR3 region has 15 residues. Germline lookup yields CDR1 SNHLY and CDR2 FYNNEI. Trimming at V came to 3 bases and at J to 8 bases, leaving 10 bases not matched to a gene. The CDR3 sequence: CASSESRQGVEGYTF. CDR3 nucleotide sequence: TGTGCCAGCAGTGAGTCCCGACAGGGGGTGGAAGGCTACACCTTC.

A remark on this clone: One junction end disagrees with the germline gene, perhaps due to a read error. The chain combines TRBV5-5 with TRBJ2-5, with TRBD1 identical over 9 bases. Germline lookup yields CDR1 SGHKS and CDR2 YYEKEE (reference sequence). The length of the CDR3 is 15 residues. DNA of the CDR3: TGTGCCAGCAGTTTGGACTGGGACAGGGAACAGACCCAGTACTTC. It specifies CASSLDWDREQTQYF.

The rearrangement joins TRBV9 to TRBJ2-1, with D tentatively TRBD2 (6 bases). The CDR3 extends over 16 amino acids. Deletions cut 2 bases from V and 4 bases from J, with 16 bases between. CDR1 SGDLS and CDR2 YYNGEE come from the germline V gene. CDR3 amino acids: CASSVGGRGIYNEQFF. In DNA, the CDR3 is TGTGCCAGCAGCGTCGGGGGAAGGGGTATATACAATGAGCAGTTCTTC.

The CDR3 here is CASKLAGSNQPQHF. In DNA form, the CDR3 reads TGTGCCAGCAAGCTGGCTGGTAGCAATCAGCCCCAGCATTTT. The chain joins TRBV27 to TRBJ1-5, with D unresolved. The CDR3 has 14 residues. V gave up 7 bases and J gave up 0 bases, with 10 bases separating them. Per the germline V gene, CDR1 is MNHEY and CDR2 is SMNVEV (reference sequence).

CDR3: CASSSGFSTDTQYF. The CDR3 region has the DNA TGTGCCAGTAGTAGCGGGTTTAGCACAGATACGCAGTATTTT. The J gene is TRBJ2-3, the V gene TRBV19; D perhaps matches TRBD2 (5 bases). The CDR3 totals 14 residues. CDR1 LNHDA and CDR2 SQIVND come from the germline V gene (reference sequence). V lost 4 bases, J lost 0 bases, and 8 bases lay in between.

The V gene is TRBV7-8, the J gene TRBJ2-7; 9 positions match TRBD2. V lost 6 bases to trimming and J lost 4 bases; unmatched junction nucleotides: 10. CDR1 SGHVS and CDR2 FQNEAQ come from the germline V gene. This CDR3 has 15 residues. CDR3 nucleotides: TGTGCCAGCAGTCTTGGGTCTAGCGGGAAATACGAGCAGTACTTC. Residues: CASSLGSSGKYEQYF.

The table lists this clone with a count of one. The chain joins TRBV9 to TRBJ1-3; TRBD1 might be the D (5 bases). V was shortened by 4 bases and J by 3 bases, with 14 bases between the two germline ends. This CDR3 is 15 amino acids long. The germline gives CDR1 SGDLS, CDR2 YYNGEE. The CDR3 spells CASSHRDLGGNTIYF. For the CDR3, the DNA is TGTGCCAGCAGCCATAGGGACCTCGGTGGAAACACCATATATTTT. The full variable domain, its missing parts supplied by reference TRBV9 and TRBJ1-3, is DSGVTQTPKHLITATGQRVTLRCSPRSGDLSVYWYQQSLDQGLQFLIQYYNGEERAKGNILERFSAQQFPDLHSELNLSSLELGDSALYFCASSHRDLGGNTIYFGEGSWLTVV.

The chain uses TRBV28 and TRBJ2-7; D possibly uses TRBD1 or TRBD2 (6 bases each). Germline V gene sequence: CDR1 MDHEN, CDR2 SYDVKM. V shed 7 bases and J shed 0 bases, with 13 bases lying between them. The CDR3 covers 14 residues. The CDR3 region is CASTKGGSSYEQYF. CDR3 bases: TGTGCCAGCACCAAGGGGGGTAGCTCCTACGAGCAGTACTTC.

In this sample, this clone turned up once. The V gene is TRBV7-9, the J gene TRBJ2-2; the D call may be TRBD1 or TRBD2 (5 bases each). The CDR3 covers 19 residues. Germline assignment: CDR1 SEHNR and CDR2 FQNEAQ (reference sequence). The germline V and J ends were trimmed by 3 bases and 0 bases, with 20 bases remaining between them. The CDR3 nucleotides are TGTGCCAGCAGCTTGAGGGACCAAAAAATGAACGCGAACACCGGGGAGCTGTTTTTT. Its translation: CASSLRDQKMNANTGELFF.

Of note for this clone: A junction end diverges from the germline sequence, so it may reflect a read error. J is TRBJ2-1 and V is TRBV7-9, with 7 bases that match TRBD2. Germline V gene data show CDR1 as SEHNR and CDR2 as FQNEAQ (reference sequence). CDR3 length: 14 amino acids. This chain's CDR3 is CASSLAGPYNEQFF. As DNA, the CDR3 is TGTGCCAGCAGTTTAGCGGGTCCATACAATGAGCAGTTCTTC. Based on the CDR3 plus reference TRBV7-9 and TRBJ2-1, the full variable domain is DTGVSQNPRHKITKRGQNVTFRCDPISEHNRLYWYRQTLGQGPEFLTYFQNEAQLEKSRLLSDRFSAERPKGSFSTLEIQRTEQGDSAMYLCASSLAGPYNEQFFGPGTRLTVL.

This clone occurred a few times. The chain uses TRBV6-4 and TRBJ1-5; perhaps TRBD1 as D (5 bases). Germline lookup yields CDR1 MRHNA and CDR2 SNTAGT. Trimming stripped 0 bases from V and 2 bases from J, with 8 bases between. The length of the CDR3 is 15 residues. DNA for the CDR3: TGTGCCAGCAGTGACTCGGGGGAAGGCAATCAGCCCCAGCATTTT. As protein: CASSDSGEGNQPQHF.

The V gene is TRBV29-1, the J gene TRBJ2-7; the match to TRBD2 covers 15 bases. The CDR3 runs to 15 residues. J gave up 3 bases and V 3 bases, and 3 bases lay outside the gene matches. Germline-derived CDR1 and CDR2 are SQVTM and ANQGSEA. CDR3 loop: CSVDGLAGGDYEQYF. CDR3 DNA: TGCAGCGTTGACGGACTAGCGGGAGGGGACTACGAGCAGTACTTC.

This clone has only one observation. The rearrangement joins TRBV30 to TRBJ1-5; D remains unclear. Trimming removed 4 bases from V and 2 bases from J, with 12 bases in between. The CDR3 loop spans 14 amino acids. Germline V gene data show CDR1 as GTSNPN and CDR2 as SVGIG (reference sequence). In nucleotides, the CDR3 is TGTGCCTGGACCGTCTCCCTAGGCAATCAGCCCCAGCATTTT. Translation: CAWTVSLGNQPQHF.

The chain is built from TRBV3-1 (or the pseudogene TRBV3-2) and TRBJ1-3; TRBD1 is a possible D gene (6 bases). The V end was cut by 3 bases, the J end by 1 base, with 10 bases between. The CDR3 is 15 residues long. CDR1 is LGHDT and CDR2 is YNNKEL in the germline V gene (reference sequence). Here the CDR3 reads CASSHGGGSGNTIYF. The CDR3 DNA is TGTGCCAGCAGCCATGGAGGGGGTTCTGGAAACACCATATATTTT.

The V call is TRBV2, the J call TRBJ1-2; D remains ambiguous. The germline V gene has CDR1 SNHLY and CDR2 FYNNEI. The CDR3 extends over 16 amino acids. The V gene lost 6 bases and the J gene lost 1 base, with 18 bases spanning the gap. The CDR3 sequence: CASSDRGSSNNYGYTF. As DNA, the CDR3 is TGTGCCAGCAGCGACCGAGGGAGTTCAAATAACTATGGCTACACCTTC. The whole variable domain, remainder taken from reference TRBV2 and TRBJ1-2, is EPEVTQTPSHQVTQMGQEVILRCVPISNHLYFYWYRQILGQKVEFLVSFYNNEISEKSEIFDDQFSVERPDGSNFTLKIRSTKLEDSAMYFCASSDRGSSNNYGYTFGSGTRLTVV.

CDR3 DNA: TGTGCCAGCAGTTTAAGAAGGGACCTTGGCTACACCTTC. The encoded protein is CASSLRRDLGYTF. The V and J genes are TRBV7-2 and TRBJ1-2, with D possibly matching TRBD1 (5 bases). The CDR3 totals 13 residues. CDR1 and CDR2 from the germline V gene are SGHTA and FQGNSA. Trimming cost V 6 bases and J 7 bases, with 15 bases left between them.

This chain joins TRBV5-1 and TRBJ2-1; 11 bases line up with TRBD2. Trimming cost V 0 bases and J 1 base; bases outside gene matches: 3. Germline V gives CDR1 SGHRS, CDR2 YFSETQ. This CDR3 comprises 17 residues. Written as DNA, the CDR3 is TGCGCCAGCAGCTTGGGTTTAGCGGGAGGGTCCTACAATGAGCAGTTCTTC. Translation: CASSLGLAGGSYNEQFF. The variable domain in full, with the rest retrieved from reference TRBV5-1 and TRBJ2-1, is KAGVTQTPRYLIKTRGQQVTLSCSPISGHRSVSWYQQTPGQGLQFLFEYFSETQRNKGNFPGRFSGRQFSNSRSEMNVSTLELGDSALYLCASSLGLAGGSYNEQFFGPGTRLTVL.

This clone was seen once. The chain couples TRBV6-6 to TRBJ1-6, with TRBD1 matching 9 bases. J was trimmed by 7 bases and V by 6 bases; bases with no gene match: 7. CDR3 size: 15 residues. Germline V gene data show CDR1 as MNHNY and CDR2 as SVGAGI (reference sequence). The CDR3 sequence is CASSFRDRANSPLHF. The CDR3 DNA follows: TGTGCCAGCAGCTTCCGGGACAGGGCCAATTCACCCCTCCACTTT.

J is TRBJ1-2 and V is TRBV5-1; 10 nucleotides match TRBD1. V was clipped by 4 bases and J by 3 bases; unmatched bases: 6. The CDR3 is made up of 15 amino acids. CDR1 is SGHRS, CDR2 YFSETQ, per germline. The CDR3 nucleotides read TGCGCCAGCAGCACCTCGACAGGGGGCTACTATGGCTACACCTTC. This gives the protein CASSTSTGGYYGYTF. Using reference TRBV5-1 and TRBJ1-2 for the parts outside the CDR3, the full variable domain is KAGVTQTPRYLIKTRGQQVTLSCSPISGHRSVSWYQQTPGQGLQFLFEYFSETQRNKGNFPGRFSGRQFSNSRSEMNVSTLELGDSALYLCASSTSTGGYYGYTFGSGTRLTVV.

This chain links TRBV7-9 with TRBJ1-5; D remains ambiguous. CDR3 length: 14 amino acids. Germline lookup yields CDR1 SEHNR and CDR2 FQNEAQ (reference sequence). V lost 4 bases to trimming and J lost 4 bases, with 11 bases between them. The CDR3 reads CASSSNTLNQPQHF. CDR3 DNA sequence: TGTGCCAGCAGCTCCAACACGTTAAATCAGCCCCAGCATTTT.

The chain couples TRBV18 to TRBJ2-7, with D perhaps matching TRBD1 or TRBD2 (7 bases each). CDR3 length: 15 amino acids. Germline CDR1 and CDR2: KGHSH and LQKENI. Trimming pared 4 bases from V and 4 bases from J, leaving 17 bases between. CDR3 loop: CASSLSGQREYEQYF. CDR3 nucleotide sequence: TGTGCCAGCTCACTCTCGGGACAGCGGGAATACGAGCAGTACTTC.

The chain joins TRBV5-1 to TRBJ1-3; D gene unclear. Germline V CDR1 and CDR2: SGHRS, YFSETQ. Trimming shortened V by 0 bases and J by 0 bases, and 13 bases separated the two germline ends. The CDR3 has 17 amino acids. The CDR3 sequence: CASSLGRGGISGNTIYF. CDR3 sequence (DNA): TGCGCCAGCAGCTTGGGCCGAGGCGGGATCTCTGGAAACACCATATATTTT.

This clone occurred once. The rearrangement joins TRBV7-6 to TRBJ1-1, with unresolved D. V lost 3 bases and J lost 5, with 13 bases in between. Germline loops: CDR1 SGHVS, CDR2 FNYEAQ. CDR3 length: 14 amino acids. The chain's CDR3 is CASSLGPVRTEAFF. Here the CDR3 DNA reads TGTGCCAGCAGCTTGGGTCCGGTCCGGACTGAAGCTTTCTTT.